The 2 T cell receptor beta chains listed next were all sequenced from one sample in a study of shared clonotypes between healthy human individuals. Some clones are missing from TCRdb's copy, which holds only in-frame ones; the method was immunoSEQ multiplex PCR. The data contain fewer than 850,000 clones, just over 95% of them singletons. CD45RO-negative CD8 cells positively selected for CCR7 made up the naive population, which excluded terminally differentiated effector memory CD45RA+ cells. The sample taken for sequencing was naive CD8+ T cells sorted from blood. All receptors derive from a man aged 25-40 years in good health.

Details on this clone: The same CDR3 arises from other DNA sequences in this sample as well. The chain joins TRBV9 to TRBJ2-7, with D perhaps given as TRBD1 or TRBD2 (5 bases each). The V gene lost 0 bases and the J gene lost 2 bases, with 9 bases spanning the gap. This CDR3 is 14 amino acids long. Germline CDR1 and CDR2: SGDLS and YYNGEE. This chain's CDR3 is CASSVGGNTYEQYF. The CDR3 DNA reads TGTGCCAGCAGCGTAGGGGGGAATACCTACGAGCAGTACTTC. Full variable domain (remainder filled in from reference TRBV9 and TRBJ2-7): DSGVTQTPKHLITATGQRVTLRCSPRSGDLSVYWYQQSLDQGLQFLIQYYNGEERAKGNILERFSAQQFPDLHSELNLSSLELGDSALYFCASSVGGNTYEQYFGPGTRLTVT.

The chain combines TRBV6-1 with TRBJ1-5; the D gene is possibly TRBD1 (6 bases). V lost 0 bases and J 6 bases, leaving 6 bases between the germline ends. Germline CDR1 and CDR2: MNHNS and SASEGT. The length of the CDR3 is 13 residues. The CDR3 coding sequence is TGTGCCAGCAGTGAAGCACAGGGTCAGCCCCAGCATTTT. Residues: CASSEAQGQPQHF.